A single T cell receptor beta chain is shown here with its context. Its target antigen remains unknown. The record has no base qualities; no much larger clone is one base away. The immunoSEQ Assay, a bias-controlled multiplex PCR, was used to amplify TCRbeta CDR3 regions from genomic DNA. In the authors' own workflow: The number of nucleated cells in each sample was estimated from the amplification of reference gene primers within the assay. To quantify the absolute abundance of each unique TCRbeta CDR3 rearrangement, sequence reads were collapsed and filtered. For each sample, productive Simpson clonality was calculated by taking the square root of Simpson's diversity index across productive rearrangements. The clones in this table, taken by TCRdb from immuneACCESS, are in-frame only. Not every clone is retained; where verified, under half of the shortfall comes from an unresolved V gene, and the cause of the rest is unknown. D and trimming come from the DNA, and the V and J calls and clone size come from that table. The sample data list 360,000 or so clones, and more than 85% of these were observed just once. 2.5% to 3% of the sample is in the top ten clones.

The data belong to a study of blood T cell repertoires in COVID-19 (dated by TCRdb to 2019 to 2021). Background on the whole study: The collaborator samples originated in the United States, Italy and Spain and spanned the acute and convalescent phases of COVID-19. The material from the prospective study consisted of cDNA or gDNA derived from T cells, B-cell-depleted T cells, or PBMCs. Deeply sampled blood TCRbeta repertoires from subjects exposed to, actively infected with, or recovered from COVID-19 were included in the dataset. The repertoires were released in a freely available public database intended as a resource for research on the immune response to SARS-CoV-2. The samples were drawn from the first 160 participants of the ongoing ImmuneRACE study and from more than 1,000 subjects provided by 6 global collaborators. Nearly every sample came with metadata listing a de-identified subject ID, COVID-19 status, age in years and sex. HLA class I and class II types, where available, came from metadata supplied by the sample provider rather than from assay-based typing. The full study reports these points: The amount of clinical and demographic metadata varied by source and participant and was provided uncurated.

Its CDR3 holds 14 amino acids, cysteine through phenylalanine. The DNA shown is the 42-base CDR3, in frame from base 1. V lost 3 bases and J lost 6 bases; the stretch between them is 10 bases long. The germline V gene sets CDR1 to SGDLS and CDR2 to YYNGEE. Enrolling through a virtual design, the prospective study's participants ranged in age from roughly 18 to 95 years and lived across 20 to 25 United States geographic areas. In the prospective study, cohorts were assigned on the basis of participant-reported clinical history obtained from a screening survey and a study questionnaire. Recovered participants in ImmuneRACE Cohort 3 were defined as having two consecutive negative NP/OP PCR tests, clearance from a healthcare professional, or resolution of symptoms. In the prospective study, mobile phlebotomists collected whole blood, serum and a nasopharyngeal or oropharyngeal swab from each participant. Participants in the prospective study had the option to provide additional blood draws and questionnaires over a 2-month period. Prospective study blood samples were shipped either frozen or at room temperature before DNA extraction.

The chain uses TRBV9 and TRBJ1-6, with a tentative D gene TRBD1 over 6 matching bases. The sequenced material came from PBMCs or T cells enriched from blood (not recorded which). This clonotype was obtained from a woman under 40 who had recovered from COVID-19. The CDR3 region reads CASSDRAGNSPLHF. The DNA is TGTGCCAGCAGCGACAGGGCGGGTAATTCACCCCTCCACTTT. The CDR3 plus the reference TRBV9 and TRBJ1-6 genes for the other parts give the full variable domain: DSGVTQTPKHLITATGQRVTLRCSPRSGDLSVYWYQQSLDQGLQFLIQYYNGEERAKGNILERFSAQQFPDLHSELNLSSLELGDSALYFCASSDRAGNSPLHFGNGTRLTVT.